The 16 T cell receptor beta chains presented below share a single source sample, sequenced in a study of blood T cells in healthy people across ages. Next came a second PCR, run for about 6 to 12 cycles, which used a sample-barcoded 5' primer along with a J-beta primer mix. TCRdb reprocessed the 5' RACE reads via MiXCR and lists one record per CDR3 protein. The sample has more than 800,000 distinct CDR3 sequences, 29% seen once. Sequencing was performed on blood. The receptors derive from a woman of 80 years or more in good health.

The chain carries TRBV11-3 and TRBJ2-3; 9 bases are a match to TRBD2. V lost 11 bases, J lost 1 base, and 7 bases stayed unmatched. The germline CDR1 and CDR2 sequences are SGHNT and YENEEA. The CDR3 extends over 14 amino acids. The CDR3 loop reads CALIAGAGTDTQYF. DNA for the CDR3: TGTGCCCTTATAGCGGGGGCGGGCACAGATACGCAGTATTTT.

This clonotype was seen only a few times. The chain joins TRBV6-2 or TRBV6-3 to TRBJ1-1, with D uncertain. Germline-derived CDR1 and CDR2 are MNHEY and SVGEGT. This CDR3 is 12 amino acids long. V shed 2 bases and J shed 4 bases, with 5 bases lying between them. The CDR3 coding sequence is TGTGCCAGCAGTTACCCCGTCACTGAAGCTTTCTTT. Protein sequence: CASSYPVTEAFF.

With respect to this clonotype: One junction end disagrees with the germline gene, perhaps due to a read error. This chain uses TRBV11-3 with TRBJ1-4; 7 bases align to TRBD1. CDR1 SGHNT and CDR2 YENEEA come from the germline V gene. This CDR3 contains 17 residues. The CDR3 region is CASSSGQVLATNGKLFF. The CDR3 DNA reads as TGTGCCAGCAGCTCAGGACAGGTCTTGGCAACTAATGGAAAACTGTTTTTT.

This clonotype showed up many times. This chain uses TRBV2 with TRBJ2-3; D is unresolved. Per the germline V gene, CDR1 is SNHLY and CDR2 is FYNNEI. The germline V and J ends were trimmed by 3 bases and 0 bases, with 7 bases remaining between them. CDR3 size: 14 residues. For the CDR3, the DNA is TGTGCCAGCAGTGAGTTAGGAAGCACAGATACGCAGTATTTT. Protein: CASSELGSTDTQYF.

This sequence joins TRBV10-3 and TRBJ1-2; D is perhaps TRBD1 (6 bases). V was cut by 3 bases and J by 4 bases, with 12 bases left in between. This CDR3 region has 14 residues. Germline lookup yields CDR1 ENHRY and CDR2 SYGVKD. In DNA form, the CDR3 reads TGTGCCATCAGTGAAATGGGGGCCGGCTATGGCTACACCTTC. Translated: CAISEMGAGYGYTF.

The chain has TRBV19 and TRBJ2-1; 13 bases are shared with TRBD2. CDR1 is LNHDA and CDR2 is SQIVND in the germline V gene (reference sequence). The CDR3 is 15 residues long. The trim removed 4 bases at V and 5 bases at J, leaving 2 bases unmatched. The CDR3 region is CASSTGLAGDNEQFF. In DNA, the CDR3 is TGTGCCAGTAGTACCGGACTAGCGGGGGACAATGAGCAGTTCTTC.

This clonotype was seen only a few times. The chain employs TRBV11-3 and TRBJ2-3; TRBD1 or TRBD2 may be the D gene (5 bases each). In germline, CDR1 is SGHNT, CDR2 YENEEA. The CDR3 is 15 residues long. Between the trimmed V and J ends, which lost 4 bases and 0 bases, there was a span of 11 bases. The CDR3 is CASSSEGRSTDTQYF. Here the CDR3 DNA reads TGTGCCAGCAGCTCCGAGGGGCGGAGCACAGATACGCAGTATTTT.

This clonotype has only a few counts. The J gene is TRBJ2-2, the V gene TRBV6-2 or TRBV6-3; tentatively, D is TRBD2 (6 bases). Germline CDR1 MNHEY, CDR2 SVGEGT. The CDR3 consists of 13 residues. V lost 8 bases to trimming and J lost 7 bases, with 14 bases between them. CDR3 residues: CASLLAGGGELFF. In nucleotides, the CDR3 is TGTGCCAGCCTATTAGCCGGGGGCGGGGAGCTGTTTTTT.

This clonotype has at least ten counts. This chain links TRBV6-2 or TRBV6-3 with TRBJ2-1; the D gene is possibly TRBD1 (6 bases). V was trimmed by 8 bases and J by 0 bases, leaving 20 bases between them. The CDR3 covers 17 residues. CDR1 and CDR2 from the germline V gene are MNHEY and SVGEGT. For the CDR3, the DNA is TGTGCCAGCCAAGACAGGTTTGGGGTTAGCTCCTACAATGAGCAGTTCTTC. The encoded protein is CASQDRFGVSSYNEQFF.

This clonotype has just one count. CDR3 amino acids: CASSRSGVVSGKNIQYF. The CDR3 DNA sequence: TGTGCCAGCAGTCGTAGCGGGGTTGTGTCGGGCAAAAACATTCAGTACTTC. The chain recombines TRBV7-2 with TRBJ2-4, with 8 bases that match TRBD2. The CDR3 contains 17 residues. V shed 6 bases and J 3 bases; nucleotides not matched to a gene: 13. Germline V lookup: CDR1 SGHTA, CDR2 FQGNSA.

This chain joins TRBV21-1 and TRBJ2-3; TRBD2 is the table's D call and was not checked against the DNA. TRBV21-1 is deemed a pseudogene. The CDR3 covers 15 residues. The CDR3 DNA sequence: TGTGCCAGCAGCCTAACAAGGGCCTGCACAGATACGCAGTATTTT. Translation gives CASSLTRACTDTQYF.

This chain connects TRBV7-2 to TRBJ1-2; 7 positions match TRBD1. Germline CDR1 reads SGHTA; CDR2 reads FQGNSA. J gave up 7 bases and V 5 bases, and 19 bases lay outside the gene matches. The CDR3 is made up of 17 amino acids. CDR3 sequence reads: CASSHYRDRIVSGGYTF. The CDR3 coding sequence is TGTGCCAGCAGCCATTACCGGGACAGAATAGTTTCGGGTGGCTACACCTTC. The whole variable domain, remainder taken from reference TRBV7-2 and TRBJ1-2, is GAGVSQSPSNKVTEKGKDVELRCDPISGHTALYWYRQSLGQGLEFLIYFQGNSAPDKSGLPSDRFSAERTGGSVSTLTIQRTQQEDSAVYLCASSHYRDRIVSGGYTFGSGTRLTVV.

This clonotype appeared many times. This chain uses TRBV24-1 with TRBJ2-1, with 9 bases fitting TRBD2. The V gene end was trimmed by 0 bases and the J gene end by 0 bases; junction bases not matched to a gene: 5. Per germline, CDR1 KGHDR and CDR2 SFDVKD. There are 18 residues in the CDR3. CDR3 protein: CATSDLPSGASSYNEQFF. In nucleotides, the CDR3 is TGTGCCACCAGTGATTTGCCTAGCGGGGCCAGCTCCTACAATGAGCAGTTCTTC.

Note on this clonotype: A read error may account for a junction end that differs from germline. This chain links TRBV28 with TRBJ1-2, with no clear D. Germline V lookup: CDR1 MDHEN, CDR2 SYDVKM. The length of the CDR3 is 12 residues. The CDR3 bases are TGTGCCGGCAGTTTGTGGGGTAAAGTTTCCACCTTC. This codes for CAGSLWGKVSTF.

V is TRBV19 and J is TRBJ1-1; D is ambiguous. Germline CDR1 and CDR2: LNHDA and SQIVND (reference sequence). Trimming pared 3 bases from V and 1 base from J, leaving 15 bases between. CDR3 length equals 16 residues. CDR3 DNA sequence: TGTGCCAGTAGTATGCGGTTTAAGGCGAGGAACACTGAAGCTTTCTTT. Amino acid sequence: CASSMRFKARNTEAFF. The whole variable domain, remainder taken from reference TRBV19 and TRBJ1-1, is DGGITQSPKYLFRKEGQNVTLSCEQNLNHDAMYWYRQDPGQGLRLIYYSQIVNDFQKGDIAEGYSVSREKKESFPLTVTSAQKNPTAFYLCASSMRFKARNTEAFFGQGTRLTVV.

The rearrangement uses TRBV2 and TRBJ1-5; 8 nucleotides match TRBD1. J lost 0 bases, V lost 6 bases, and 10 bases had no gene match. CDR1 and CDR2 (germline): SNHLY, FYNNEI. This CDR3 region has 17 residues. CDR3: CASRDREEGYSNQPQHF. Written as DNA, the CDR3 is TGTGCCAGCAGGGACAGGGAGGAGGGTTATAGCAATCAGCCCCAGCATTTT.